Each of the 32 T cell receptor beta chains below was sequenced from the same sample in a study of response to subunit inactivated influenza vaccine. Each CDR3 protein gets one entry after TCRdb re-called the RT-PCR reads with MiXCR. In the table there are hundreds of thousands of distinct CDR3 sequences, less than 20% of which are singletons. The source was PBMCs from blood, collected 4 to 6 days after vaccination. The receptors stem from a man aged 45 to 65 who received an inactivated influenza vaccine.

This chain links TRBV20-1 with TRBJ2-1; D ambiguous. The CDR3 length is 15 residues. In germline, CDR1 is DFQATT, CDR2 SNEGSKA (reference sequence). Trimming stripped 0 bases from V and 8 bases from J, with 17 bases between. This chain's CDR3 is CSARDIREVSHEQFF. CDR3 DNA: TGCAGTGCTAGAGATATAAGGGAAGTAAGCCATGAGCAGTTCTTC.

The rearrangement links TRBV7-2 to TRBJ1-5; D possibly corresponds to TRBD1 (5 bases). The length of the CDR3 is 14 residues. The germline CDR1 and CDR2 sequences are SGHTA and FQGNSA. V lost 8 bases, J lost 2 bases, and 13 bases lay in between. This CDR3 is CASGGARGNQPQHF. The CDR3 bases are TGTGCCAGCGGCGGGGCGAGGGGCAATCAGCCCCAGCATTTT.

The chain carries TRBV28 and TRBJ1-2; TRBD1 aligns across 9 bases. The V gene end was trimmed by 1 base and the J gene end by 8 bases; junction bases not matched to a gene: 11. The germline gives CDR1 MDHEN, CDR2 SYDVKM. The CDR3 length is 16 residues. The CDR3 nucleotides are TGTGCCAGCAGTTTATCCGGGACAGGGAGGTTGTTGGGCTACACCTTC. Its protein product is CASSLSGTGRLLGYTF.

In this sample, this clonotype turned up a few times. This chain connects TRBV28 to TRBJ2-7, with D possibly TRBD1 on 6 matching bases. This CDR3 is built from 14 residues. The germline gives CDR1 MDHEN, CDR2 SYDVKM. Trimming shortened V by 8 bases and J by 1 base, and 15 bases separated the two germline ends. CDR3 nucleotide sequence: TGTGCCAGCCGATCGAGGGGGAAGTCCTACGAGCAGTACTTC. Protein product: CASRSRGKSYEQYF. The complete variable domain, with remaining parts taken from reference TRBV28 and TRBJ2-7, reads DVKVTQSSRYLVKRTGEKVFLECVQDMDHENMFWYRQDPGLGLRLIYFSYDVKMKEKGDIPEGYSVSREKKERFSLILESASTNQTSMYLCASRSRGKSYEQYFGPGTRLTVT.

This clonotype was found many times. The rearrangement joins TRBV12-3 or TRBV12-4 to TRBJ2-7; 11 bases are shared with TRBD2. V lost 5 bases, J lost 1 base, and 4 bases stayed unmatched. The CDR3 totals 15 residues. The CDR3 DNA reads as TGTGCCAGCAGTCTCCGACTAGCGGGGTCCTACGAGCAGTACTTC. It is translated as CASSLRLAGSYEQYF.

This clonotype has more than one count but fewer than ten. The rearrangement links TRBV7-2 to TRBJ2-2; the match to TRBD2 covers 9 bases. CDR3 size: 17 residues. Germline V gives CDR1 SGHTA, CDR2 FQGNSA. V was pared by 4 bases and J by 0 bases, with 6 bases of the junction left unmatched. The CDR3 loop is CASSYLAGAPNTGELFF. CDR3 DNA: TGTGCCAGCAGCTACTTAGCGGGGGCGCCGAACACCGGGGAGCTGTTTTTT.

V and J are TRBV10-3 and TRBJ2-5, with 10 bases fitting TRBD1. Germline assignment: CDR1 ENHRY and CDR2 SYGVKD. The V and J ends lost 9 bases and 0 bases, in that order; junction bases with no gene match: 4. The CDR3 has 14 residues. The CDR3 DNA reads as TGTGCCATTGGGGACAGGGGCAACCAAGAGACCCAGTACTTC. The encoded protein is CAIGDRGNQETQYF.

The chain links TRBV20-1 to TRBJ1-2, with D perhaps TRBD1 (5 bases). The CDR3 runs 12 residues. Germline loops: CDR1 DFQATT, CDR2 SNEGSKA (reference sequence). The CDR3 bases are TGCGGGGGGGTGGGAGCTAACTATGGCTACACCTTC. Its translation is CGGVGANYGYTF.

This clonotype came up a few times. This sequence joins TRBV5-1 and TRBJ2-1; TRBD2 might be the D (6 bases). Trimming left V 4 bases short and J 8 bases short, with 16 bases between. Germline loops: CDR1 SGHRS, CDR2 YFSETQ. The CDR3 extends over 14 amino acids. CDR3 sequence reads: CASSGETSWDEQFF. The CDR3 DNA sequence: TGCGCCAGCAGCGGTGAGACTAGTTGGGATGAGCAGTTCTTC. Full variable domain (missing parts from reference TRBV5-1 and TRBJ2-1): KAGVTQTPRYLIKTRGQQVTLSCSPISGHRSVSWYQQTPGQGLQFLFEYFSETQRNKGNFPGRFSGRQFSNSRSEMNVSTLELGDSALYLCASSGETSWDEQFFGPGTRLTVL.

This clonotype was seen only a few times. This sequence joins TRBV3-1 and TRBJ2-7; D ambiguous. The germline V and J ends were trimmed by 4 bases and 3 bases, with 16 bases remaining between them. Germline V gives CDR1 LGHDT, CDR2 YNNKEL (reference sequence). CDR3 length equals 15 residues. CDR3 sequence: CASSPDLGYLYEQYF. The CDR3 region has the DNA TGTGCCAGCAGCCCCGACTTAGGCTATCTCTACGAGCAGTACTTC.

This clonotype has at least ten counts. This chain joins TRBV20-1 and TRBJ2-5, with D possibly TRBD2 on 7 matching bases. The CDR3 is 14 residues long. The V gene's germline CDR1 is DFQATT and CDR2 SNEGSKA (reference sequence). Trimming stripped 1 base from V and 4 bases from J, with 13 bases between. Here the CDR3 reads CSARVGGRIETQYF. The CDR3 region has the DNA TGCAGTGCTAGAGTCGGGGGGCGTATAGAGACCCAGTACTTC.

This clonotype was picked up a small number of times. V usage is TRBV29-1 and J usage is TRBJ1-1; D gene uncertain. The CDR3 is 12 residues long. The V end was cut by 5 bases, the J end by 0 bases, with 7 bases between. Germline V gene sequence: CDR1 SQVTM, CDR2 ANQGSEA. CDR3 nucleotides: TGCAGCGTTAAGGTCATGAACACTGAAGCTTTCTTT. The encoded protein is CSVKVMNTEAFF.

This clonotype was seen many times. V and J are TRBV11-3 and TRBJ2-3; D may be TRBD2 (5 bases). The germline V gene encodes CDR1 SGHNT and CDR2 YENEEA. V was trimmed by 1 base and J by 6 bases, leaving 11 bases between them. CDR3 length: 14 amino acids. In DNA form, the CDR3 reads TGTGCCAGCAGCTTAGGTGGTAGCGCGGATACGCAGTATTTT. This translates into CASSLGGSADTQYF.

J is TRBJ2-2 and V is TRBV19; D possibly matches TRBD1 or TRBD2 (5 bases each). V lost 3 bases, J lost 4 bases, and 12 bases lay in between. CDR3 length: 15 residues. Germline lookup yields CDR1 LNHDA and CDR2 SQIVND (reference sequence). CDR3 bases: TGTGCCAGTAGTATGTCCAGGGCGGGCACCGGGGAGCTGTTTTTT. It yields the protein CASSMSRAGTGELFF.

This chain connects TRBV29-1 to TRBJ1-2; D may be TRBD1 (5 bases). Germline CDR1 reads SQVTM; CDR2 reads ANQGSEA. Trimming removed 7 bases at V and 3 bases at J, with 12 bases between. The CDR3 extends over 12 amino acids. The CDR3 region has the DNA TGCAGCGGTGTCTTAGGGGACTATGGCTACACCTTC. It specifies CSGVLGDYGYTF.

This chain connects TRBV7-6 to TRBJ1-6; TRBD1 aligns across 10 bases. The germline gives CDR1 SGHVS, CDR2 FNYEAQ. This CDR3 region has 16 residues. The V segment lost 0 bases and the J segment 9 bases; nucleotides outside the gene matches: 5. CDR3 DNA: TGTGCCAGCAGCTTAGCGGGGGGACAGGGGACTTCACCCCTCCACTTT. It is translated as CASSLAGGQGTSPLHF.

The rearrangement uses TRBV20-1 and TRBJ2-7; D unresolved. The length of the CDR3 is 13 residues. Looked up from germline, CDR1 is DFQATT and CDR2 is SNEGSKA (reference sequence). V was cut by 2 bases and J by 2 bases, with 10 bases left in between. The CDR3 DNA follows: TGCAGTGCTAGAACGGCATGGACCTACGAGCAGTACTTC. It codes for CSARTAWTYEQYF.

This clonotype appeared a few times. V and J are TRBV29-1 and TRBJ2-7, with D perhaps being TRBD1 or TRBD2 (5 bases each). CDR1 and CDR2 (germline): SQVTM, ANQGSEA. V dropped 0 bases and J dropped 2 bases, with 11 bases sitting between them. The CDR3 runs 14 residues. DNA for the CDR3: TGCAGCGTTGAAGATATGAGGGGAACCTACGAGCAGTACTTC. This sequence encodes CSVEDMRGTYEQYF.

This clonotype was found a few times. This chain links TRBV10-3 with TRBJ1-1; the match to TRBD1 covers 9 bases. CDR3 length: 11 amino acids. Germline V CDR1 and CDR2: ENHRY, SYGVKD. Trimming at V came to 6 bases and at J to 11 bases, leaving 4 bases not matched to a gene. The CDR3 region is CAISGDRGAFF. Written as DNA, the CDR3 is TGTGCCATCAGCGGCGACAGGGGGGCTTTCTTT.

This clonotype was observed a few times. The chain joins TRBV10-3 to TRBJ2-1; D might be TRBD1 (6 bases). From germline, CDR1 is ENHRY and CDR2 SYGVKD. The CDR3 length is 12 residues. V lost 11 bases and J 6 bases, leaving 14 bases between the germline ends. This CDR3 is CAVRTDLNEQFF. Written as DNA, the CDR3 is TGTGCCGTGAGGACAGATCTCAATGAGCAGTTCTTC.

This clonotype was counted between two and nine times. The chain carries TRBV29-1 and TRBJ2-7; D unresolved. V lost 6 bases and J lost 4, with 13 bases in between. Germline V gene lookup returns CDR1 SQVTM and CDR2 ANQGSEA. The CDR3 sequence is 12 residues long. The CDR3 here is CSVGMSGYEQYF. Here the CDR3 DNA reads TGCAGCGTGGGGATGAGTGGGTACGAGCAGTACTTC.

This clonotype was counted only a few times. V is TRBV20-1 and J is TRBJ2-3; 7 bases are a match to TRBD2. V gave up 3 bases and J gave up 1 base; unmatched junction bases: 4. This CDR3 contains 14 residues. Germline-derived CDR1 and CDR2 are DFQATT and SNEGSKA (reference sequence). This CDR3 reads CSARGGDGTDTQYF. CDR3 in DNA: TGCAGTGCTAGGGGGGGGGACGGCACAGATACGCAGTATTTT.

The chain couples TRBV27 to TRBJ2-1; D is unresolved. This CDR3 has 14 amino acids. Germline-derived CDR1 and CDR2 are MNHEY and SMNVEV (reference sequence). Trimming took 7 bases from V and 0 from J, leaving 10 bases between them. In DNA, the CDR3 is TGTGCCAGCAAGGGTCCGAGCTCCTACAATGAGCAGTTCTTC. It is translated as CASKGPSSYNEQFF.

There are many counts of this clonotype. One end of the junction varies from germline; a read error may be responsible. The chain combines TRBV4-2 with TRBJ2-1; TRBD2 agrees at 9 bases. The germline gives CDR1 LGHNA, CDR2 YNFKEQ. The CDR3 sequence is 13 residues long. CDR3 loop: CASSQDSGTSILF. The CDR3 DNA follows: TGTGCCAGCAGCCAAGATTCGGGGACTAGCATCCTCTTC.

Concerning this clonotype itself: Mismatch with germline at one junction end may stem from a read error. The gene calls are TRBV7-7 and TRBJ2-5; 8 bases match TRBD2. CDR1 is SSHAT and CDR2 is FNYEAQ in the germline V gene (reference sequence). This CDR3 is built from 15 residues. CDR3 nucleotide sequence: TGTTCCAGCAGCCAAACTAGCGGTATGCAAGAGACCCAGTACTTC. This translates into CSSSQTSGMQETQYF.

The chain couples TRBV27 to TRBJ2-1; 9 bases are a match to TRBD2. The V segment lost 2 bases and the J segment 0 bases; nucleotides outside the gene matches: 2. Per the germline V gene, CDR1 is MNHEY and CDR2 is SMNVEV (reference sequence). The CDR3 sequence is 16 residues long. The CDR3 spells CASSLRGRGSYNEQFF. As DNA, the CDR3 is TGTGCCAGCAGTTTACGCGGGAGGGGCTCCTACAATGAGCAGTTCTTC.

In its sample, this clonotype was seen a few times. The chain recombines TRBV15 with TRBJ2-4, with TRBD1 matching over 8 bases. This CDR3 has 17 amino acids. CDR1 is LNHNV, CDR2 YYDKDF, per germline (reference sequence). Losses at the gene ends were 1 base for V and 3 bases for J; bases not matched to a gene: 8. CDR3: CATSRGVGQGDKNIQYF. The CDR3 region has the DNA TGTGCCACCAGCAGAGGAGTTGGACAGGGAGACAAAAACATTCAGTACTTC.

The chain is built from TRBV11-3 and TRBJ1-1; D is possibly TRBD1 (6 bases). Germline loops: CDR1 SGHNT, CDR2 YENEEA. Trimming stripped 1 base from V and 0 bases from J, with 15 bases between. The CDR3 runs to 17 residues. The CDR3 nucleotides are TGTGCCAGCAGCTTAGTGGGGGGCACACCCATGAACACTGAAGCTTTCTTT. Protein sequence: CASSLVGGTPMNTEAFF.

The sample holds a few counts of this clonotype. The CDR3 is CASSLASQEQYF. The CDR3 nucleotides are TGTGCCAGCAGCTTAGCTAGCCAGGAACAGTACTTC. This chain connects TRBV7-8 to TRBJ2-7, with D unresolved. The germline CDR1 and CDR2 sequences are SGHVS and FQNEAQ. Trimming removed 0 bases at V and 10 bases at J, with 10 bases between. The CDR3 totals 12 residues.

The CDR3 reads CSVGGSGEQYF. The CDR3 DNA follows: TGCAGCGTTGGGGGGTCTGGGGAGCAGTACTTC. This chain uses TRBV29-1 with TRBJ2-7; D may be TRBD1 or TRBD2 (5 bases each). The germline gives CDR1 SQVTM, CDR2 ANQGSEA. With 4 bases removed from V and 7 bases from J, the gap between germline ends came to 11 bases. The CDR3 covers 11 residues.

This clonotype was recorded a few times. The V and J genes are TRBV29-1 and TRBJ2-1, with 9 bases matching TRBD2. Germline trimming cut 0 bases from V and 7 bases from J; bases unmatched to any gene: 13. Germline lookup yields CDR1 SQVTM and CDR2 ANQGSEA. The CDR3 has 17 amino acids. In DNA, the CDR3 is TGCAGCGTTGAAGATCCCGGCTCGAGCGGGAGGTGGAATGAGCAGTTCTTC. It yields the protein CSVEDPGSSGRWNEQFF.

This clonotype was detected only a few times. This chain connects TRBV7-3 to TRBJ2-1, with D possibly TRBD2 on 6 matching bases. The CDR3 sequence is 15 residues long. The germline V and J ends were trimmed by 3 bases and 2 bases, with 11 bases remaining between them. The germline V gene encodes CDR1 SGHTA and CDR2 FQGTGA. The CDR3: CASSFSGATYNEQFF. Here the CDR3 DNA reads TGTGCCAGCAGCTTTAGCGGTGCGACCTACAATGAGCAGTTCTTC.